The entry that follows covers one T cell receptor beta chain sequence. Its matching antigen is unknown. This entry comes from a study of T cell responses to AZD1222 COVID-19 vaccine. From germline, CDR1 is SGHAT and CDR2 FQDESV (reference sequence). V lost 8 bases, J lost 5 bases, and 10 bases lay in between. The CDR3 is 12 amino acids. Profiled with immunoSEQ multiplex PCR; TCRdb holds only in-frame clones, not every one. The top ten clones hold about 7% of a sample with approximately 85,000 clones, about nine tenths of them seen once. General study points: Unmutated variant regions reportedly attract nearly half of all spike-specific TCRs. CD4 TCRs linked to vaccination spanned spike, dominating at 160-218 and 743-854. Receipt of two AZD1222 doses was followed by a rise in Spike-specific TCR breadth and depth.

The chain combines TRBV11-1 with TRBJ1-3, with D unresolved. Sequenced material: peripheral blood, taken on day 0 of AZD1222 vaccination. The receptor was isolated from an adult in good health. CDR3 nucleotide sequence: TGTGCCAGCCCATGGGGTAGAAACACCATATATTTT. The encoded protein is CASPWGRNTIYF.